This T cell receptor (beta chain) was sequenced in a study of T cell responses to AZD1222 COVID-19 vaccine. Overall study results and limits: Sampling captured repertoires only after the peak T cell response.

Germline V gives CDR1 SGHRS, CDR2 YFSETQ. The CDR3 spans 16 residues. V shed 3 bases and J shed 3 bases, with 16 bases lying between them. On this clone itself: The antigen remains undetermined.

Method: immunoSEQ multiplex PCR; TCRdb's copy keeps in-frame clones and lacks some. The repertoire includes over 150,000 clones, over 85% of them detected once, and under 1.1% sits in the top ten. This chain uses TRBV5-1 with TRBJ1-5, with D possibly matching TRBD1 (6 bases). The sequence was obtained from an adult who received the MenACWY meningococcal vaccine as a control. The sequenced sample was peripheral blood, obtained 28 days after the second dose of the MenACWY control vaccine. CDR3 in DNA: TGCGCCAGCAGCTCCGGTACCGGGGGCATCAATCAGCCCCAGCATTTT. It codes for CASSSGTGGINQPQHF.